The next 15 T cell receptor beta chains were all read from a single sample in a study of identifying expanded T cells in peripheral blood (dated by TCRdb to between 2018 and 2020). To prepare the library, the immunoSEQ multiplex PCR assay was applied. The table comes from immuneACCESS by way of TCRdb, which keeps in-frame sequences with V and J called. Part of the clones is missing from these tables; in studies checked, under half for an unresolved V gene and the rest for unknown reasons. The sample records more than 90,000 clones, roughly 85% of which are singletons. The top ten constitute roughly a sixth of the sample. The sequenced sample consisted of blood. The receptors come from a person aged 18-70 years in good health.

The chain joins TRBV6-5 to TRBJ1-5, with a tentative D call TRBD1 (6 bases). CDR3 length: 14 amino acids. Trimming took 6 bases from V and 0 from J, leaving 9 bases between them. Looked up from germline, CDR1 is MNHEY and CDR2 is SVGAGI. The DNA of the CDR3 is TGTGCCAGCAGGCACAGGGATAGCAATCAGCCCCAGCATTTT. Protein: CASRHRDSNQPQHF.

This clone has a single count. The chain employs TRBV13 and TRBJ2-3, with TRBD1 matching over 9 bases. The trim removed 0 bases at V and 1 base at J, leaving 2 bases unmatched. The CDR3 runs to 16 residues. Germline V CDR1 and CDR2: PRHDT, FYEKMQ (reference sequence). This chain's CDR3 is CASSLGDRGGTDTQYF. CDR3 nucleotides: TGTGCCAGCAGCTTAGGGGACAGGGGAGGCACAGATACGCAGTATTTT.

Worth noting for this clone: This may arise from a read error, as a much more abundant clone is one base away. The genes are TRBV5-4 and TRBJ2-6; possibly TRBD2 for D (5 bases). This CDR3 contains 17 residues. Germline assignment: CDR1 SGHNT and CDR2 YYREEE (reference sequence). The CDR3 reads CTSSNQDSSSGANVLTF. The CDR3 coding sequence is TGTACCAGCAGCAACCAGGACTCGAGCTCTGGGGCCAACGTCCTGACTTTC.

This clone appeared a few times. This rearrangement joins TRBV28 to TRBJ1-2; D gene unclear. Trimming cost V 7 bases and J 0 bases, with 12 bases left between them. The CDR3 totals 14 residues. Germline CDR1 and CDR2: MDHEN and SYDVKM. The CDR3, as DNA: TGTGCCAGCAAAACGGGCAGCGCTAACTATGGCTACACCTTC. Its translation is CASKTGSANYGYTF.

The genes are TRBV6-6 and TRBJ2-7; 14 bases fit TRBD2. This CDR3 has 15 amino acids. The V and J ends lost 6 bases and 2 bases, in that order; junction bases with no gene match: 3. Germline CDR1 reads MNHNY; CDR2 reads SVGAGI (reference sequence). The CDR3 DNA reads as TGTGCCAGCAGGGGACTAGCGGGGGCCCCCTACGAGCAGTACTTC. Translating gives CASRGLAGAPYEQYF.

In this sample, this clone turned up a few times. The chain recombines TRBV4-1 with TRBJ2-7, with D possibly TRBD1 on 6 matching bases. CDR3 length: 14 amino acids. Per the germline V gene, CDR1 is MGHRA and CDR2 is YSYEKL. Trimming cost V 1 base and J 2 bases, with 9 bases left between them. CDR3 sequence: CASSQVGQTYEQYF. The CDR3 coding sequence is TGCGCCAGCAGCCAAGTAGGACAGACCTACGAGCAGTACTTC.

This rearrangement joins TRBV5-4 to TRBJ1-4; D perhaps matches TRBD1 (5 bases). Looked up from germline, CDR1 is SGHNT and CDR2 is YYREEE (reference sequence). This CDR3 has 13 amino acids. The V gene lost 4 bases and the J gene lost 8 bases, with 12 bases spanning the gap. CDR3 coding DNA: TGTGCCAGCAGCCAGGGTACGGAAGAAAAACTGTTTTTT. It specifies CASSQGTEEKLFF.

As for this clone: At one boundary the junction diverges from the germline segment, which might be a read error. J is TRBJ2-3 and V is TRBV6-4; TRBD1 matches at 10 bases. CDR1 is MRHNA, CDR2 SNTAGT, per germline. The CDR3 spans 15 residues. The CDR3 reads CASSYSGTGADTQYF. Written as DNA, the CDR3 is TGTGCCAGCAGTTACTCCGGGACAGGGGCAGATACGCAGTATTTT.

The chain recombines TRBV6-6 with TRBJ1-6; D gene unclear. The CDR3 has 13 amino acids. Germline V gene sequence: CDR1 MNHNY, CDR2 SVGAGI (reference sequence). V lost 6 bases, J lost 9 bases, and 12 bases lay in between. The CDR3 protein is CASSLLASSPLHF. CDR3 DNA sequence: TGTGCCAGCAGCCTCCTCGCCAGTTCACCCCTCCACTTT.

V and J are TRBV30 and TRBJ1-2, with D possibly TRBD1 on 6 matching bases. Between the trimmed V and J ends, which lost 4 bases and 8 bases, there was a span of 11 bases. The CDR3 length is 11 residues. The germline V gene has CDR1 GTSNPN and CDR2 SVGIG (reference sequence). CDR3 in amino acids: CAWTKGGGYTF. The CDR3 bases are TGTGCCTGGACTAAGGGGGGCGGCTACACCTTC.

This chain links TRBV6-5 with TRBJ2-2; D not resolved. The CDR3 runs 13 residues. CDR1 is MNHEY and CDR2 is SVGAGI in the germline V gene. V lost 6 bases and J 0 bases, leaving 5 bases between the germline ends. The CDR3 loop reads CASSDPNTGELFF. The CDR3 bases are TGTGCCAGCAGCGATCCGAACACCGGGGAGCTGTTTTTT.

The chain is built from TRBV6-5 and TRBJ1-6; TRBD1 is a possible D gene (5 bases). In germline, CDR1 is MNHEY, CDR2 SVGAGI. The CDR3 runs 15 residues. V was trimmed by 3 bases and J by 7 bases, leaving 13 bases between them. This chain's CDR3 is CASSYGGNQNSPLHF. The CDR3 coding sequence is TGTGCCAGCAGTTATGGGGGGAACCAAAATTCACCCCTCCACTTT.

The CDR3: CATSSSYSGSSTDTQYF. The DNA of the CDR3 is TGTGCCACCAGCAGCAGTTATAGCGGGAGCAGCACAGATACGCAGTATTTT. The chain combines TRBV15 with TRBJ2-3; 9 bases map to TRBD2. CDR1 is LNHNV, CDR2 YYDKDF, per germline (reference sequence). Germline trimming cut 3 bases from V and 0 bases from J; bases unmatched to any gene: 7. There are 17 residues in the CDR3.

The CDR3 DNA sequence: TGTGCCAGCAGTTTATCCCCGGGCCTCACAGATACGCAGTATTTT. This sequence encodes CASSLSPGLTDTQYF. V and J are TRBV28 and TRBJ2-3; the D is unclear. V lost 1 base, J lost 2 bases, and 10 bases lay in between. The CDR3 is 15 amino acids. The germline CDR1 and CDR2 sequences are MDHEN and SYDVKM.

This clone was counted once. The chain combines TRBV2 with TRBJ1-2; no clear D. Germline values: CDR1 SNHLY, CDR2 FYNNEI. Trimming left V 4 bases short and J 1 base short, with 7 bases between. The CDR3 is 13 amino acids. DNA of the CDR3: TGTGCCAGCAGTGGAGGAAATAACTATGGCTACACCTTC. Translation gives CASSGGNNYGYTF.